This T cell receptor beta chain stems from a study of blood T cell repertoires in COVID-19. At the level of the study: Samples of COVID-19 (acute and convalescent) were obtained from the United States, Italy and Spain. T cells, B-cell-depleted T cells, or PBMCs supplied cDNA or gDNA.

The authors' processing: Reference gene primer amplification in the assay estimated nucleated cell counts. TCRdb's table, derived via immunoSEQ multiplex PCR, lists solely in-frame clones and lacks some. V and J calls plus clone size are reproduced from that table; the DNA served to infer D and trimming. Of about 87,000 clones listed, about 82% are singletons. V dropped 6 bases and J dropped 0; count of bases not matched to a gene: 7. Germline values: CDR1 SEHNR, CDR2 FQNEAQ (reference sequence). CDR3 length: 15 amino acids. V is TRBV7-9 and J is TRBJ2-7; the match to TRBD1 covers 8 bases. The clonotype originates from a human donor in a cohort sampled during active COVID-19. Sequenced: peripheral blood. The CDR3 DNA sequence: TGTGCCAGCAGTTCGGACAGGGACATCTCCTACGAGCAGTACTTC. Its translation: CASSSDRDISYEQYF.